These 11 T cell receptor beta chains were all obtained from the same sample, sequenced in a study of CD8+ T cells in alopecia areata. Following extraction, RNA underwent reverse transcription to cDNA, which served as the sequencing template. The assay was immunoSEQ multiplex PCR, and TCRdb's table has in-frame clones only and misses some. The sample carries more than 200,000 clones, under 70% recorded once. Sequences were derived from CD4+ T cells sorted from blood, sampled at week 0. These receptors all stem from a human donor with alopecia areata.

Only a few counts were recorded for this clone. The V and J genes are TRBV19 and TRBJ2-3, with 8 nucleotides matching TRBD2. The trim removed 4 bases at V and 0 bases at J, leaving 3 bases unmatched. The CDR3 has 15 amino acids. Germline CDR1 LNHDA, CDR2 SQIVND (reference sequence). CDR3 DNA: TGTGCCAGTAGTACGACTAGCGTGAGCACAGATACGCAGTATTTT. This encodes CASSTTSVSTDTQYF.

A word on this clone: The sample holds other DNA sequences that translate to the same CDR3. The chain employs TRBV29-1 and TRBJ1-2; TRBD1 is a possible D gene (5 bases). The germline gives CDR1 SQVTM, CDR2 ANQGSEA. There are 16 residues in the CDR3. Trimming removed 4 bases from V and 0 bases from J, with 18 bases in between. CDR3 DNA sequence: TGCAGCGTTGCCGGGGCTGGGGGATCTACTAACTATGGCTACACCTTC. Translated: CSVAGAGGSTNYGYTF.

The V and J genes are TRBV9 and TRBJ2-3; either TRBD1 or TRBD2 may supply D (6 bases each). V lost 4 bases and J 2 bases, leaving 14 bases between the germline ends. Per germline, CDR1 SGDLS and CDR2 YYNGEE. The CDR3 has 15 residues. Written as DNA, the CDR3 is TGTGCCAGCAGCCCCTCACCGGGGGCCACAGATACGCAGTATTTT. Its translation is CASSPSPGATDTQYF.

Only one count was recorded for this clone. The gene calls are TRBV30 and TRBJ1-2; the D is unclear. Trimming cost V 4 bases and J 7 bases, with 13 bases left between them. Germline values: CDR1 GTSNPN, CDR2 SVGIG (reference sequence). The CDR3 extends over 12 amino acids. CDR3 loop: CAWTDHRGGYTF. The CDR3 DNA reads as TGTGCCTGGACTGATCATCGGGGTGGCTACACCTTC. Drawing the rest from reference TRBV30 and TRBJ1-2, the complete variable domain is SQTIHQWPATLVQPVGSPLSLECTVEGTSNPNLYWYRQAAGRGLQLLFYSVGIGQISSEVPQNLSASRPQDRQFILSSKKLLLSDSGFYLCAWTDHRGGYTFGSGTRLTVV.

This clone was seen a few times. At one end, the junction sequence differs from germline, possibly due to a read error. This rearrangement joins TRBV30 to TRBJ1-6; possible D gene TRBD1, 5 bases. CDR1 and CDR2 from the germline V gene are GTSNPN and SVGIG (reference sequence). The CDR3 extends over 16 amino acids. This CDR3 is CAWSLPRDWPYSPLHF. As DNA, the CDR3 is TGTGCCTGGAGTCTTCCCCGGGACTGGCCCTATTCGCCCCTCCACTTT.

V usage is TRBV2 and J usage is TRBJ2-5; D unresolved. Germline V CDR1 and CDR2: SNHLY, FYNNEI. V lost 3 bases and J 5 bases, leaving 4 bases between the germline ends. The CDR3 is 11 amino acids. CDR3 bases: TGTGCCAGCAGTGATTCGGAGACCCAGTACTTC. Translation gives CASSDSETQYF.

The count of this clone is one. The rearrangement links TRBV6-5 to TRBJ2-5; D is ambiguous. The ends were cut back, 9 bases at V and 4 bases at J, with 18 bases in the middle. Germline V gives CDR1 MNHEY, CDR2 SVGAGI. This CDR3 has 14 residues. For the CDR3, the DNA is TGTGCCAGTATGGACCCACTCCTCCGAGAGACCCAGTACTTC. Encoded protein: CASMDPLLRETQYF.

This clone was seen only a few times. The rearrangement joins TRBV30 to TRBJ2-5; maybe TRBD2 (6 bases). V lost 0 bases, J lost 5 bases, and 13 bases lay in between. Germline V gene sequence: CDR1 GTSNPN, CDR2 SVGIG (reference sequence). This CDR3 spans 14 amino acids. The CDR3 region has the DNA TGTGCCTGGAGTGTAGCACTAGCCAGGGAGACCCAGTACTTC. Translated, it gives CAWSVALARETQYF.

J is TRBJ2-3 and V is TRBV29-1; D is perhaps TRBD1 (5 bases). CDR3 size: 11 residues. Germline CDR1 and CDR2: SQVTM and ANQGSEA. V lost 7 bases, J lost 6 bases, and 11 bases lay in between. CDR3 residues: CSGQGGDTQYF. The DNA for the CDR3 is TGCAGCGGGCAGGGCGGTGATACGCAGTATTTT.

Remarks on this clone: This specimen includes other DNA sequences encoding the same CDR3. The chain employs TRBV30 and TRBJ1-5, with unresolved D. The germline V gene has CDR1 GTSNPN and CDR2 SVGIG (reference sequence). CDR3 length equals 12 residues. Between the trimmed V and J ends, which lost 3 bases and 2 bases, there was a span of 5 bases. The CDR3 is CAWRKGNQPQHF. Here the CDR3 DNA reads TGTGCCTGGAGAAAGGGCAATCAGCCCCAGCATTTT. The variable domain in full, with the rest retrieved from reference TRBV30 and TRBJ1-5, is SQTIHQWPATLVQPVGSPLSLECTVEGTSNPNLYWYRQAAGRGLQLLFYSVGIGQISSEVPQNLSASRPQDRQFILSSKKLLLSDSGFYLCAWRKGNQPQHFGDGTRLSIL.

The chain joins TRBV29-1 to TRBJ1-1; D unresolved. Trimming cost V 4 bases and J 3 bases, with 12 bases left between them. CDR1 SQVTM and CDR2 ANQGSEA come from the germline V gene. The CDR3 has 13 amino acids. This CDR3 reads CSVVEQLDTEAFF. The CDR3 region has the DNA TGCAGCGTTGTTGAACAGTTGGACACTGAAGCTTTCTTT.